This T cell receptor (beta chain) was recorded in a study of blood T cells in healthy people across ages. The authors isolated at least 6 million PBMCs per sample. Trimming shortened V by 6 bases and J by 4 bases, and 15 bases separated the two germline ends. CDR3 length equals 14 residues. A second PCR, run for roughly 7 to 12 cycles, used a sample-barcoded 5' primer plus a J-beta primer mix. Tags on each cDNA molecule came from a template-switch adaptor with 12 random nucleotides. TCRdb processed the 5' RACE reads anew with MiXCR; each CDR3 protein has one entry. The sample consists of some 760,000 distinct CDR3 sequences, about 25% of them appearing once. The same data also contributed to another study, on T cells of mothers and their children. That study adds: Researchers report slightly higher, though non-significant, overlap in related mother-child pairs than in unrelated pairs. None of the identified T cell clones proved to be persistent microchimeric clones.

The TCR sequence derives from a boy aged 5-17 years in good health. The V call is TRBV12-3 or TRBV12-4, the J call TRBJ1-2; D is unclear. Input material: blood. The CDR3 sequence: CASSPEWPVYGYTF. DNA of the CDR3: TGTGCCAGCAGCCCCGAGTGGCCCGTCTATGGCTACACCTTC.